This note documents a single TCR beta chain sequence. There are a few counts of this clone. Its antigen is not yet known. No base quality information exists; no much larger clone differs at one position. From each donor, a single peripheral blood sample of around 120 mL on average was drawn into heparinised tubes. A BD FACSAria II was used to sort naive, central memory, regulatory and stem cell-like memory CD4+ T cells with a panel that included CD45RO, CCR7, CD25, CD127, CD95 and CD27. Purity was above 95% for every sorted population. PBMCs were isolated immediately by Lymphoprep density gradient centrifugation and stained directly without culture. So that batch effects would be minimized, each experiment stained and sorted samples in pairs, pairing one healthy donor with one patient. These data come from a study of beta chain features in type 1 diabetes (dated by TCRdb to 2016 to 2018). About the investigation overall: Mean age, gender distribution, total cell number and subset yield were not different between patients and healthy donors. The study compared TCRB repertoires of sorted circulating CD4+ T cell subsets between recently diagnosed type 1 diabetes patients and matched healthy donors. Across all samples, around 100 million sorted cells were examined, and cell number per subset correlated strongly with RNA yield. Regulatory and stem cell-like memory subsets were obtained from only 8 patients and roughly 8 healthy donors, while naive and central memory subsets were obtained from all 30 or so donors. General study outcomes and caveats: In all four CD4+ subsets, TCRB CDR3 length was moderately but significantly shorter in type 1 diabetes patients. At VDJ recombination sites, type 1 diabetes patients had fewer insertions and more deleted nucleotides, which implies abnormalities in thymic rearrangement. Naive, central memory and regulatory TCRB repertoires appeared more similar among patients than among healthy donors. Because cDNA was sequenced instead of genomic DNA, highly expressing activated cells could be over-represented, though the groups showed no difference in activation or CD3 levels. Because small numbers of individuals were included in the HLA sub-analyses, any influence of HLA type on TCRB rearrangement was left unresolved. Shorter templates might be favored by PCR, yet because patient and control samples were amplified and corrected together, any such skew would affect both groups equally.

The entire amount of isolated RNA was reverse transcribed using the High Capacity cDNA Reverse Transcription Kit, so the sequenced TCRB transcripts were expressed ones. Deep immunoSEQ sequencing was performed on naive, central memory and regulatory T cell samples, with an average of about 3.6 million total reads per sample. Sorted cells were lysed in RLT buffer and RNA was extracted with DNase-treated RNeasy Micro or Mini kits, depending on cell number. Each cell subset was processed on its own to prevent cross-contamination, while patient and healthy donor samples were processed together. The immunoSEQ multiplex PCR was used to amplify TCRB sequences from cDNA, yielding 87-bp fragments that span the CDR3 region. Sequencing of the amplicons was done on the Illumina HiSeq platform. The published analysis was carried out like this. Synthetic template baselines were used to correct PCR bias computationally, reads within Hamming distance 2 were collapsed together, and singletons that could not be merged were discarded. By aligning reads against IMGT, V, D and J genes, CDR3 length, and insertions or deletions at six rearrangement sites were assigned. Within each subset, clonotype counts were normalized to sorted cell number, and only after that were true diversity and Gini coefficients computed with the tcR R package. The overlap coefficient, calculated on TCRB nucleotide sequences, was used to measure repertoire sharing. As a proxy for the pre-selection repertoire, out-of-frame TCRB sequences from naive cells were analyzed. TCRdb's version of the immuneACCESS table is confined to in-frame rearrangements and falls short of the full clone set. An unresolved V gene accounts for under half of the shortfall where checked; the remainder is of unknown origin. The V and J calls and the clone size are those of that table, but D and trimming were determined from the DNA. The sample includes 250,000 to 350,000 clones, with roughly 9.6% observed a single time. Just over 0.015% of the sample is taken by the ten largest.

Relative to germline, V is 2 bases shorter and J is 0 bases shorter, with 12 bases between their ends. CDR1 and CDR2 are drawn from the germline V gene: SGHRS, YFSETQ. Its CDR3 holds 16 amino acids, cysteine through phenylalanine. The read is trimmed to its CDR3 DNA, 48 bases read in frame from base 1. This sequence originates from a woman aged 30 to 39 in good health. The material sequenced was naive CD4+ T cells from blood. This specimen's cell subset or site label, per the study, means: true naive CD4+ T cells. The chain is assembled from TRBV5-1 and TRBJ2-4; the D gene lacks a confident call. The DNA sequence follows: TGCGCCAGCAGCTTACCTTTAGAACTAGCCAAAAACATTCAGTACTTC. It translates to CASSLPLELAKNIQYF. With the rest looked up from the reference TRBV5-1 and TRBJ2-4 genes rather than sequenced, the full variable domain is KAGVTQTPRYLIKTRGQQVTLSCSPISGHRSVSWYQQTPGQGLQFLFEYFSETQRNKGNFPGRFSGRQFSNSRSEMNVSTLELGDSALYLCASSLPLELAKNIQYFGAGTRLSVL.